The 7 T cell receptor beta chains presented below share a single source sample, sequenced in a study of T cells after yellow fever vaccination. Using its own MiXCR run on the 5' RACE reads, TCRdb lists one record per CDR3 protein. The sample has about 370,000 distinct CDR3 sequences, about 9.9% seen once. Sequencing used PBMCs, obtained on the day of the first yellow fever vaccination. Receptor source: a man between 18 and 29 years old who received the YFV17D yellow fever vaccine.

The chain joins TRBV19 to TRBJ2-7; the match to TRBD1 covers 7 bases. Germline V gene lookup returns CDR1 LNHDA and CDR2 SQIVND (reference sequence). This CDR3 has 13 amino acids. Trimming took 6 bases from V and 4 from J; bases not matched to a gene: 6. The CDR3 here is CASSRDSIYEQYF. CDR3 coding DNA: TGTGCCAGTAGCCGGGACAGTATTTACGAGCAGTACTTC.

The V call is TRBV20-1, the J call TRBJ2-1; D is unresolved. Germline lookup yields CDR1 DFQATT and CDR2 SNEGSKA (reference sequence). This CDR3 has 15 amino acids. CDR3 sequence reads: CSASVAASSYNEQFF. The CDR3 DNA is TGCAGCGCGTCAGTGGCGGCGAGCTCCTACAATGAGCAGTTCTTC.

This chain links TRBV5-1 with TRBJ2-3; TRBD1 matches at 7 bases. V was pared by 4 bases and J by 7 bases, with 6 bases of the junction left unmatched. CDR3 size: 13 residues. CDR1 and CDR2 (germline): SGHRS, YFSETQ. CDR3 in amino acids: CASSRTGDNTQYF. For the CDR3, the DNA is TGCGCCAGCAGCAGAACAGGGGATAATACGCAGTATTTT.

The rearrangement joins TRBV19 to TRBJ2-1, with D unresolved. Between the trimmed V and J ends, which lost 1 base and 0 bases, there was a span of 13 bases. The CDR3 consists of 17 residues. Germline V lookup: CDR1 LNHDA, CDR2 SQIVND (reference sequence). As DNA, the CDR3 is TGTGCCAGTAGTATAGTGGCTAGTCGGAGCTCCTACAATGAGCAGTTCTTC. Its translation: CASSIVASRSSYNEQFF.

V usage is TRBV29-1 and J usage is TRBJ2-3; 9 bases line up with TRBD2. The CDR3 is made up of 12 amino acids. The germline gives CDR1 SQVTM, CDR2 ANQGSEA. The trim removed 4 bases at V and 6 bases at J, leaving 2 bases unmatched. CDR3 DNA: TGCAGCGTTGGCGGGGGGGAGGATACGCAGTATTTT. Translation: CSVGGGEDTQYF.

As DNA, the CDR3 is TGTGCCAGCAGTGACAGGGGGCAGGAGCAGTACGTC. Translation: CASSDRGQEQYV. The chain combines TRBV6-1 with TRBJ2-7; 8 bases map to TRBD1. The CDR3 extends over 12 amino acids. Trimming cost V 3 bases and J 7 bases; bases outside gene matches: 2. Germline CDR1 MNHNS, CDR2 SASEGT.

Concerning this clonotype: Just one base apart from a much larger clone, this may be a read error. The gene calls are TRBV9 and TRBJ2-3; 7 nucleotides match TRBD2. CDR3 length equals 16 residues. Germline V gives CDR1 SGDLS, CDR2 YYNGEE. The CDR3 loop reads CASSVPKRGGKDTQSF. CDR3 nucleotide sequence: TGTGCCAGCAGCGTACCTAAGCGGGGTGGAAAAGATACGCAGTCTTTT.